This T cell receptor (beta chain) was identified in a study of cytomegalovirus exposure and HLA in healthy donors. Study-level results: Later, an analysis showed that TCR beta chains associated with HLA were more clonally expanded than others that were equally common. Fewer than 20,000 TCR beta sequences were associated with HLA alleles at 0.05 false discovery rate in a later analysis.

The PCR was carried out with 60 Vbeta primers and 13 Jbeta primers. Profiling relied on immunoSEQ multiplex PCR, and the TCRdb table lists in-frame clones only, not all of them. The sample carries some 140,000 clones, roughly four fifths recorded once. Nominally healthy donors provided the samples, though records likely missed some immune exposures. The CDR3 spans 17 residues. Trimming at V came to 4 bases and at J to 3 bases, leaving 13 bases not matched to a gene. Per germline, CDR1 SGHVS and CDR2 FQNEAQ. Regarding this clone: Its specificity is unknown.

The source is a woman aged 50 to 60 in good health and CMV-seropositive. This rearrangement joins TRBV7-8 to TRBJ2-7; the match to TRBD1 covers 9 bases. Sequences were obtained from PBMCs. The CDR3 DNA follows: TGTGCCAGCAGCTCGCCGAGGGGGACAGGGAAACGCTACGAGCAGTACTTC. Translation: CASSSPRGTGKRYEQYF.